Below are 3 T cell receptor beta chains sequenced from a single sample in a study of cytomegalovirus exposure and HLA in healthy donors. This PCR relied on a set of 60 Vbeta primers and 13 Jbeta primers. TCRdb's copy holds only in-frame clones and misses some; the assay was immunoSEQ multiplex PCR. The sample records around 150,000 clones, 75% being singletons. The material sequenced was PBMCs. Receptors were obtained from a woman between 35 and 50 years old in good health and CMV-seropositive.

The V gene is TRBV2, the J gene TRBJ2-7; D ambiguous. CDR3 size: 13 residues. CDR1 is SNHLY and CDR2 is FYNNEI in the germline V gene. Trimming left V 4 bases short and J 4 bases short, with 11 bases between. The DNA for the CDR3 is TGTGCCAGCAGTGCAGGCCGTGGTTACGAGCAGTACTTC. Translation: CASSAGRGYEQYF.

V is TRBV7-2 and J is TRBJ2-3; TRBD1 matches at 7 bases. The J segment lost 4 bases and the V segment lost 5 bases, leaving 6 bases of the junction unmatched. This CDR3 spans 14 amino acids. Per the germline V gene, CDR1 is SGHTA and CDR2 is FQGNSA. In nucleotides, the CDR3 is TGTGCCAGCAGCCCGACAGGGCGGGCAGATACGCAGTATTTT. This encodes CASSPTGRADTQYF.

V and J are TRBV7-9 and TRBJ1-1; no firm D call. The CDR3 has 15 residues. Germline assignment: CDR1 SEHNR and CDR2 FQNEAQ (reference sequence). The V gene lost 4 bases and the J gene lost 1 base, with 13 bases spanning the gap. CDR3 in DNA: TGTGCCAGCAGCTCCCGATTTCCGGGGAACACTGAAGCTTTCTTT. It is translated as CASSSRFPGNTEAFF.